In this sample, the clone carrying this T cell receptor (beta chain) turned up many times. Its specificity is not known. The germline V gene has CDR1 MNHEY and CDR2 SMNVEV (reference sequence). Trimming shortened V by 3 bases and J by 7 bases, and 19 bases separated the two germline ends. The CDR3 consists of 16 residues. Time point reported: patch test 2, 6 weeks after DPC sensitization. As to treatment: therapeutic diphenylcyclopropenone sensitization with weekly scalp DPC. This sample is drawn from a study of human T cells and chemical hapten exposure. Study-wide context: Weekly diphenylcyclopropenone doses were given to patients' scalps across the roughly 25-week study. TCR yield per sample varied, mainly due to pooled library volumes.

The study's library attached unique molecular identifiers to single cDNA molecules. TCRdb analysed the RACE reads with MiXCR anew, one entry per CDR3 protein. There are more than 75,000 distinct CDR3 sequences in the sample; roughly a tenth occur only once, and 2% to 2.5% lies in the top ten. Study-wide points: Compared to controls, expanded TCRs made significantly more large clusters of similar CDR3s.

The genes are TRBV27 and TRBJ2-1; D is possibly TRBD1 or TRBD2 (6 bases each). The origin of this receptor is a woman in her 30s with alopecia areata. Some clones in this sample may be carry-over from other donors' samples. The specimen was whole blood, collected in connection with sensitization to the hapten diphenylcyclopropenone (DPC). CDR3 nucleotide sequence: TGTGCCAGCAGTTTCCTTCTGCGGAGGGGGAATAATGAGCAGTTCTTC. It translates to CASSFLLRRGNNEQFF.